This TCR beta chain was captured in a study of blood T cell repertoires in COVID-19. Across the study: There were acute and convalescent COVID-19 samples, and they came from the United States, Italy and Spain. From T cells, B-cell-depleted T cells, or PBMCs came the material, which was cDNA or gDNA.

In the original processing: Quantification of nucleated cells was approximated via reference gene primer amplification. The table came from immunoSEQ multiplex PCR; TCRdb's copy has only in-frame clones and leaves some out. V, J and clone size were drawn from that table, and D and trimming were deduced from the DNA. This table holds around 160,000 clones, over 80% found once. The CDR3 runs to 14 residues. The germline gives CDR1 SEHNR, CDR2 FQNEAQ (reference sequence). V was cut by 1 base and J by 6 bases, with 13 bases left in between. The sample comprised peripheral blood. The V call is TRBV7-9, the J call TRBJ2-7; tentatively, D is TRBD2 (6 bases). This clonotype originated in a middle-aged woman with active or convalescent COVID-19. The CDR3 DNA reads TGTGCCAGCAGCTTAGGGACTATCCCCCTCGAGCAGTACTTC. Translation: CASSLGTIPLEQYF.